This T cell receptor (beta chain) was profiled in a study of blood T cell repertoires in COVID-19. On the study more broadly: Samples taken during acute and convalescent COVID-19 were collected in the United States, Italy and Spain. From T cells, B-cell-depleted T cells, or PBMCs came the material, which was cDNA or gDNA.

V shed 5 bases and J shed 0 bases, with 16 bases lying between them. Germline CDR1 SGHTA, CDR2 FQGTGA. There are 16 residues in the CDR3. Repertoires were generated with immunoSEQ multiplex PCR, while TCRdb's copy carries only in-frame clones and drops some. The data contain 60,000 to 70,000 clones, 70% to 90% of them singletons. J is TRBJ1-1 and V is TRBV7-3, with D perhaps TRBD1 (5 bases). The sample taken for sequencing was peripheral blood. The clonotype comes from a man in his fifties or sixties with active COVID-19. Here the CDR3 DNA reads TGTGCCAGCAGCGGCAGGGATTCCGGAATGAACACTGAAGCTTTCTTT. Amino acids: CASSGRDSGMNTEAFF.